Below are 10 T cell receptor beta chains sequenced from a single sample in a study of blood T cell repertoires in COVID-19 (dated by TCRdb to about 2020). Libraries were built with the immunoSEQ multiplex PCR assay. The source is immuneACCESS, and TCRdb retained only in-frame sequences with V and J called. Part of the clones is not carried over; for the studies checked, unresolved V genes explain less than half of this, and the remainder is unexplained. The sample table lists some 120,000 clones, approximately 78% of them with a count of one. Of the sample, roughly 7.9% is held by the ten largest clones. Specimen: peripheral blood. Source of these receptors: a man between 70 and 80 years old with acute or convalescent COVID-19.

The J gene is TRBJ2-1, the V gene TRBV30, with 7 bases matching TRBD2. Germline loops: CDR1 GTSNPN, CDR2 SVGIG (reference sequence). The V gene end was trimmed by 1 base and the J gene end by 9 bases; junction bases not matched to a gene: 9. The CDR3 is 14 amino acids. CDR3 sequence (DNA): TGTGCCTGGAGTGGGGGTTGGGGCGGGGGTGAGCAGTTCTTC. Its protein product is CAWSGGWGGGEQFF.

Here the CDR3 reads CAISPPGGTEAFF. CDR3 nucleotides: TGTGCCATCAGCCCCCCGGGTGGCACTGAAGCTTTCTTT. This chain joins TRBV10-3 and TRBJ1-1; D not resolved. V was pared by 6 bases and J by 4 bases, with 12 bases between. The CDR3 consists of 13 residues. CDR1 ENHRY and CDR2 SYGVKD come from the germline V gene.

This chain connects TRBV7-9 to TRBJ1-5; tentative D call: TRBD1 (5 bases). V lost 1 base, J lost 7 bases, and 11 bases lay in between. CDR1 SEHNR and CDR2 FQNEAQ come from the germline V gene (reference sequence). The CDR3 totals 14 residues. CDR3 in amino acids: CASSLDGGGQPQHF. The DNA for the CDR3 is TGTGCCAGCAGCTTAGATGGGGGGGGGCAGCCCCAGCATTTT.

This chain uses TRBV4-2 with TRBJ2-2; D gene uncertain. Germline CDR1 and CDR2: LGHNA and YNFKEQ. The length of the CDR3 is 14 residues. Trimming cost V 1 base and J 3 bases, with 6 bases left between them. The CDR3 DNA reads TGTGCCAGCAGCCAAGCCGAGCACACCGGGGAGCTGTTTTTT. Its protein product is CASSQAEHTGELFF.

The chain combines TRBV19 with TRBJ2-1, with 11 bases matching TRBD2. V gave up 6 bases and J gave up 6 bases; unmatched junction bases: 16. Germline assignment: CDR1 LNHDA and CDR2 SQIVND (reference sequence). The CDR3 runs 18 residues. DNA of the CDR3: TGTGCCAGTAGCAGTATATGGGGCTTAGCGGGAGGGAGCAATGAGCAGTTCTTC. Amino acid sequence: CASSSIWGLAGGSNEQFF.

The chain recombines TRBV7-9 with TRBJ1-5; D uncertain. Trimming cost V 5 bases and J 3 bases, with 8 bases left between them. This CDR3 spans 13 amino acids. CDR1 and CDR2 from the germline V gene are SEHNR and FQNEAQ (reference sequence). As DNA, the CDR3 is TGTGCCAGCAGCCCACACACCAATCAGCCCCAGCATTTT. It specifies CASSPHTNQPQHF.

This clone appeared once. The chain employs TRBV7-2 and TRBJ2-1; TRBD2 aligns across 12 bases. With V trimmed by 6 bases and J by 12 bases, 18 bases remained unmatched. CDR3 length: 17 amino acids. Germline values: CDR1 SGHTA, CDR2 FQGNSA. The CDR3 DNA sequence: TGTGCCAGCAGTCCCCTCCCCTTACTAGCGGGAGGTAACGGGCAGTTCTTC. Encoded protein: CASSPLPLLAGGNGQFF.

To note about this clone: One end of the junction fails to match germline, which may point to a read error. This chain joins TRBV6-5 and TRBJ2-7; D is unresolved. The germline V gene has CDR1 MNHEY and CDR2 SVGAGI. The CDR3 loop spans 15 amino acids. The CDR3 protein is CASRYSAPSSYEQYF. The CDR3 nucleotides read TGTGCCAGCAGATACTCTGCCCCGAGCTCCTACGAGCAGTACTTC.

The J gene is TRBJ2-1, the V gene TRBV29-1; tentatively, D is TRBD2 (5 bases). This CDR3 comprises 11 residues. Germline-derived CDR1 and CDR2 are SQVTM and ANQGSEA. V shed 6 bases and J shed 6 bases, with 9 bases lying between them. The CDR3 loop is CSVSEGNEQFF. For the CDR3, the DNA is TGCAGCGTCAGCGAGGGCAATGAGCAGTTCTTC.

The CDR3 nucleotides read TGTGCCGGACGGGCCCGGGGTGAAAAACTGTTTTTT. Translated: CAGRARGEKLFF. The genes are TRBV30 and TRBJ1-4, with D uncertain. Per the germline V gene, CDR1 is GTSNPN and CDR2 is SVGIG (reference sequence). This CDR3 comprises 12 residues. The V end lost 8 bases, the J end lost 7 bases, and 14 bases lay between the germline ends.